The 32 T cell receptor beta chains below come from one sample, sequenced in a study of glioma-infiltrating T cells after dendritic cell vaccination. The assay was immunoSEQ multiplex PCR, and TCRdb's table has in-frame clones only and misses some. The sample shows more than 100,000 clones, roughly 80% of them seen only once. Here the sequenced sample was blood, taken before dendritic cell vaccination. The receptors originated from a human donor with glioblastoma.

Concerning this clone: Germline is not matched at one junction end, which may reflect a read error. The chain is built from TRBV7-7 and TRBJ2-1; 7 bases are a match to TRBD1. The germline V gene encodes CDR1 SSHAT and CDR2 FNYEAQ (reference sequence). There are 16 residues in the CDR3. DNA for the CDR3: TGTGCTAGCAGCCAAGGGGACAGCGTAAATAACAATGAGCAGTTCTTC. The encoded protein is CASSQGDSVNNNEQFF.

The chain's CDR3 is CASSSPGTGGSEAFF. CDR3 DNA sequence: TGTGCCAGCAGTTCCCCCGGGACGGGGGGTTCTGAAGCTTTCTTT. The V call is TRBV6-6, the J call TRBJ1-1; a weak D match, TRBD1 (5 bases). CDR3 size: 15 residues. Trimming removed 4 bases at V and 6 bases at J, with 18 bases between. Per germline, CDR1 MNHNY and CDR2 SVGAGI (reference sequence).

The chain links TRBV4-1 to TRBJ2-1, with 7 bases aligning to TRBD2. Germline V CDR1 and CDR2: MGHRA, YSYEKL. With 4 bases clipped from V and 7 bases from J, the junction kept 13 bases outside the gene matches. The CDR3 covers 16 residues. The CDR3 sequence: CASSPGGAHGVNEQFF. The CDR3 DNA is TGCGCCAGCAGCCCGGGAGGCGCCCACGGCGTGAATGAGCAGTTCTTC.

The CDR3 loop reads CASSLGTGDTGELFF. The CDR3 DNA is TGTGCCAGCAGCCTTGGGACAGGGGACACCGGGGAGCTGTTTTTT. V usage is TRBV7-6 and J usage is TRBJ2-2; 10 bases fit TRBD1. Germline-derived CDR1 and CDR2 are SGHVS and FNYEAQ. V shed 5 bases, J shed 3 bases, and the junction held 3 bases outside the gene matches. The CDR3 spans 15 residues.

V and J are TRBV19 and TRBJ1-5; 9 nucleotides line up with TRBD1. CDR1 is LNHDA, CDR2 SQIVND, per germline (reference sequence). The junction had 7 bases not matched to a gene; V was cut back by 7 bases and J by 6 bases. The CDR3 is 14 amino acids. CDR3 sequence reads: CASKDRGEGQPQHF. The CDR3 bases are TGTGCCAGTAAGGACAGGGGAGAGGGTCAGCCCCAGCATTTT.

The chain couples TRBV5-1 to TRBJ2-2, with 11 bases matching TRBD1. This CDR3 is built from 14 residues. Germline V gives CDR1 SGHRS, CDR2 YFSETQ. V lost 4 bases, J lost 6 bases, and 2 bases stayed unmatched. The CDR3 sequence: CASSRGQGAGELFF. The CDR3 coding sequence is TGCGCCAGCAGCAGGGGACAGGGGGCCGGGGAGCTGTTTTTT.

V is TRBV18 and J is TRBJ2-1, with 8 bases identical to TRBD2. V was pared by 3 bases and J by 2 bases, with 0 bases of the junction left unmatched. There are 14 residues in the CDR3. Per the germline V gene, CDR1 is KGHSH and CDR2 is LQKENI. Here the CDR3 DNA reads TGTGCCAGCTCACCTAGCGGGGCCTACAATGAGCAGTTCTTC. It yields the protein CASSPSGAYNEQFF. The complete variable domain, with remaining parts taken from reference TRBV18 and TRBJ2-1, reads NAGVMQNPRHLVRRRGQEARLRCSPMKGHSHVYWYRQLPEEGLKFMVYLQKENIIDESGMPKERFSAEFPKEGPSILRIQQVVRGDSAAYFCASSPSGAYNEQFFGPGTRLTVL.

The chain employs TRBV7-2 and TRBJ2-1; TRBD2 matches at 9 bases. V gave up 5 bases and J gave up 2 bases; unmatched junction bases: 7. Per the germline V gene, CDR1 is SGHTA and CDR2 is FQGNSA. The CDR3 spans 16 residues. The CDR3 DNA follows: TGTGCCAGCAGCCTCCAAAGCGGGGGGACCTACAATGAGCAGTTCTTC. Amino acids: CASSLQSGGTYNEQFF.

The chain links TRBV18 to TRBJ1-2; 8 nucleotides agree with TRBD1. Germline trimming cut 1 base from V and 3 bases from J; bases unmatched to any gene: 4. Germline V lookup: CDR1 KGHSH, CDR2 LQKENI. This CDR3 is 15 amino acids long. CDR3 sequence reads: CASSPRDRTYYGYTF. The CDR3 DNA reads TGTGCCAGCTCACCACGGGACAGGACCTACTATGGCTACACCTTC.

This clone showed up just a few times. This specimen includes other DNA sequences encoding the same CDR3. The genes are TRBV6-5 and TRBJ1-2; a weak D match, TRBD1 (5 bases). V lost 6 bases and J 2 bases, leaving 10 bases between the germline ends. The CDR3 sequence is 13 residues long. In germline, CDR1 is MNHEY, CDR2 SVGAGI. The CDR3 sequence: CASRPTVNYGYTF. In DNA form, the CDR3 reads TGTGCCAGCAGACCGACAGTGAACTATGGCTACACCTTC.

The chain links TRBV5-4 to TRBJ1-2; possibly TRBD1 for D (6 bases). V lost 3 bases and J 8 bases, leaving 14 bases between the germline ends. CDR1 is SGHNT, CDR2 YYREEE, per germline (reference sequence). CDR3 size: 13 residues. CDR3 sequence reads: CASSSDGQRGYTF. For the CDR3, the DNA is TGTGCCAGCAGCTCGGACGGACAGCGGGGCTACACCTTC. Full variable domain (outside the CDR3, taken from reference TRBV5-4 and TRBJ1-2): ETGVTQSPTHLIKTRGQQVTLRCSSQSGHNTVSWYQQALGQGPQFIFQYYREEENGRGNFPPRFSGLQFPNYSSELNVNALELDDSALYLCASSSDGQRGYTFGSGTRLTVV.

The chain carries TRBV27 and TRBJ1-1; D might be TRBD1 (6 bases). V lost 6 bases to trimming and J lost 1 base, with 12 bases between them. The CDR3 consists of 14 residues. The germline V gene encodes CDR1 MNHEY and CDR2 SMNVEV (reference sequence). CDR3 in amino acids: CASRALDRNTEAFF. CDR3 DNA sequence: TGTGCCAGCAGAGCCTTGGACAGGAACACTGAAGCTTTCTTT.

This chain connects TRBV5-6 to TRBJ2-5; 7 bases fit TRBD2. CDR1 and CDR2 (germline): SGHDT, YYEEEE. With V trimmed by 4 bases and J by 4 bases, 10 bases remained unmatched. The length of the CDR3 is 15 residues. For the CDR3, the DNA is TGTGCCAGCAGCCCCTTAGCGGGCTCAGGAGAGACCCAGTACTTC. Translating it yields CASSPLAGSGETQYF. Based on the CDR3 plus reference TRBV5-6 and TRBJ2-5, the full variable domain is DAGVTQSPTHLIKTRGQQVTLRCSPKSGHDTVSWYQQALGQGPQFIFQYYEEEERQRGNFPDRFSGHQFPNYSSELNVNALLLGDSALYLCASSPLAGSGETQYFGPGTRLLVL.

With respect to this clone: The germline gene is not matched at one end of the junction; a read error may be the cause. In nucleotides, the CDR3 is TGTGCCAGCGGCGTTACAGGGGGATGGAATGAGCAGTTCTTC. It specifies CASGVTGGWNEQFF. V and J are TRBV9 and TRBJ2-1; 8 nucleotides line up with TRBD1. In germline, CDR1 is SGDLS, CDR2 YYNGEE. The CDR3 loop spans 14 amino acids.

The chain carries TRBV12-5 and TRBJ2-1, with 7 nucleotides matching TRBD2. Germline assignment: CDR1 LGHNT and CDR2 FRNRAP. Unmatched junction bases numbered 8, after V lost 6 bases and J lost 6 bases. This CDR3 comprises 14 residues. This CDR3 reads CASGASGETNEQFF. The CDR3 DNA reads as TGTGCTAGTGGGGCTAGCGGAGAGACCAATGAGCAGTTCTTC.

This sequence joins TRBV7-2 and TRBJ1-6; D is unclear. CDR3 length equals 14 residues. Germline V gene sequence: CDR1 SGHTA, CDR2 FQGNSA. The V gene lost 5 bases and the J gene lost 7 bases, with 12 bases spanning the gap. The CDR3 bases are TGTGCCAGCAGCCCCCGGGTACCCAATTCACCCCTCCACTTT. The encoded protein is CASSPRVPNSPLHF.

This chain connects TRBV9 to TRBJ2-1, with 14 nucleotides matching TRBD2. CDR1 SGDLS and CDR2 YYNGEE come from the germline V gene. The CDR3 length is 16 residues. Trimming took 4 bases from V and 8 from J; bases not matched to a gene: 8. The CDR3 DNA sequence: TGTGCCAGCAGCCTTTCCGGGACTAGCGGGAGTGATGAGCAGTTCTTC. It specifies CASSLSGTSGSDEQFF.

The chain recombines TRBV9 with TRBJ2-7, with 8 bases identical to TRBD2. Germline trimming cut 3 bases from V and 3 bases from J; bases unmatched to any gene: 5. This CDR3 contains 14 residues. Per germline, CDR1 SGDLS and CDR2 YYNGEE. This chain's CDR3 is CASSAGTRDYEQYF. The CDR3 bases are TGTGCCAGCAGCGCCGGGACTAGGGACTACGAGCAGTACTTC.

This clone was detected a few times. The rearrangement uses TRBV19 and TRBJ1-5; 8 bases are shared with TRBD1. CDR1 is LNHDA and CDR2 is SQIVND in the germline V gene (reference sequence). J lost 7 bases, V lost 7 bases, and 6 bases had no gene match. This CDR3 spans 13 amino acids. The CDR3 DNA reads as TGTGCCAGTACCCGACAGGGGAGCCAGCCCCAGCATTTT. Residues: CASTRQGSQPQHF.

The chain uses TRBV6-1 and TRBJ2-7; 7 bases are a match to TRBD1. Germline V gene lookup returns CDR1 MNHNS and CDR2 SASEGT. CDR3 size: 15 residues. The V gene end was trimmed by 5 bases and the J gene end by 0 bases; junction bases not matched to a gene: 7. CDR3: CASSTTGTASYEQYF. As DNA, the CDR3 is TGTGCCAGCAGTACAACCGGGACAGCCTCCTACGAGCAGTACTTC.

The genes are TRBV10-2 and TRBJ1-1, with unresolved D. Germline V gene lookup returns CDR1 WSHSY and CDR2 SAAADI. Trimming left V 2 bases short and J 3 bases short, with 7 bases between. The length of the CDR3 is 13 residues. CDR3 in DNA: TGCGCCAGCAGTGAGACTCGGGACACTGAAGCTTTCTTT. This sequence encodes CASSETRDTEAFF.

The chain employs TRBV30 and TRBJ1-5; D gene ambiguous. The CDR3 is 13 residues long. V gave up 0 bases and J gave up 7 bases, with 10 bases separating them. Germline CDR1 GTSNPN, CDR2 SVGIG (reference sequence). CDR3 sequence reads: CAWSVRPGQPQHF. The CDR3 region has the DNA TGTGCCTGGAGTGTACGGCCCGGGCAGCCCCAGCATTTT.

CDR3: CSVVGRNTEAFF. CDR3 nucleotides: TGCAGCGTTGTGGGCAGGAACACTGAAGCTTTCTTT. The chain couples TRBV29-1 to TRBJ1-1; D call uncertain. The CDR3 runs to 12 residues. CDR1 is SQVTM, CDR2 ANQGSEA, per germline. Between the trimmed V and J ends, which lost 4 bases and 1 base, there was a span of 7 bases.

The V call is TRBV19, the J call TRBJ1-4; TRBD1 might be the D (5 bases). V was shortened by 0 bases and J by 4 bases, with 21 bases between the two germline ends. The V gene's germline CDR1 is LNHDA and CDR2 SQIVND (reference sequence). This CDR3 comprises 19 residues. CDR3 sequence (DNA): TGTGCCAGTAGTATAGACCCCAGGGTGCCAGCCGAAATTAATGAAAAACTGTTTTTT. It yields the protein CASSIDPRVPAEINEKLFF.

Regarding this clone: At one of its ends the junction is not consistent with the germline gene, which may arise from a read error. This sample includes further DNA sequences coding for the same CDR3. The chain is built from TRBV5-1 and TRBJ1-4; 10 nucleotides line up with TRBD1. Germline assignment: CDR1 SGHRS and CDR2 YFSETQ. The CDR3 is 16 amino acids. The CDR3 coding sequence is TGCGCCAGCAGCTGGACAGGGGGTTTGACTAATGAAAAGCTGTTTTTT. This codes for CASSWTGGLTNEKLFF.

The rearrangement links TRBV27 to TRBJ2-7, with 8 bases identical to TRBD1. With V trimmed by 3 bases and J by 4 bases, 8 bases remained unmatched. The CDR3 runs 15 residues. Looked up from germline, CDR1 is MNHEY and CDR2 is SMNVEV (reference sequence). In nucleotides, the CDR3 is TGTGCCAGCAGTTTTCTCGGACAGGGCAGGTACGAGCAGTACTTC. Encoded protein: CASSFLGQGRYEQYF.

The genes are TRBV4-1 and TRBJ1-2; TRBD1 matches at 7 bases. The J segment lost 8 bases and the V segment lost 3 bases, leaving 6 bases of the junction unmatched. Germline V gives CDR1 MGHRA, CDR2 YSYEKL. CDR3 length equals 13 residues. The CDR3 sequence is CASSHSPDRGYTF. CDR3 coding DNA: TGCGCCAGCAGCCATTCCCCGGACAGGGGCTACACCTTC.

The genes are TRBV5-1 and TRBJ1-1; 10 bases fit TRBD1. The CDR3 is 15 amino acids. Losses at the gene ends were 4 bases for V and 4 bases for J; bases not matched to a gene: 7. Germline lookup yields CDR1 SGHRS and CDR2 YFSETQ. The CDR3 here is CASSPDRGFGTEAFF. In DNA form, the CDR3 reads TGCGCCAGCAGCCCGGACAGGGGGTTTGGCACTGAAGCTTTCTTT. Full variable domain (outside the CDR3, taken from reference TRBV5-1 and TRBJ1-1): KAGVTQTPRYLIKTRGQQVTLSCSPISGHRSVSWYQQTPGQGLQFLFEYFSETQRNKGNFPGRFSGRQFSNSRSEMNVSTLELGDSALYLCASSPDRGFGTEAFFGQGTRLTVV.

The chain joins TRBV30 to TRBJ2-6; D not resolved. Germline CDR1 reads GTSNPN; CDR2 reads SVGIG (reference sequence). The germline V and J ends were trimmed by 4 bases and 1 base, with 5 bases remaining between them. This CDR3 has 13 residues. The CDR3 nucleotides are TGTGCCTGGAAACAGTCTGGGGCCAACGTCCTGACTTTC. This gives the protein CAWKQSGANVLTF.

This clone was detected only once. This sequence joins TRBV6-4 and TRBJ1-6; D gene uncertain. Trimming cost V 2 bases and J 7 bases, with 12 bases left between them. The CDR3 has 15 amino acids. Germline V CDR1 and CDR2: MRHNA, SNTAGT. In DNA, the CDR3 is TGTGCCAGCAGTGACACGAGTGTCGGGAATTCACCCCTCCACTTT. It translates to CASSDTSVGNSPLHF.

The V gene is TRBV30, the J gene TRBJ2-2; 7 positions agree with TRBD2. The germline V gene has CDR1 GTSNPN and CDR2 SVGIG (reference sequence). The junction had 3 bases not matched to a gene; V was cut back by 0 bases and J by 5 bases. The CDR3 contains 14 residues. The chain's CDR3 is CAWSVGEGTGELFF. CDR3 sequence (DNA): TGTGCCTGGAGTGTAGGGGAGGGTACCGGGGAGCTGTTTTTT.

The rearrangement uses TRBV27 and TRBJ2-7; 9 bases are a match to TRBD1. Trimming took 2 bases from V and 4 from J; bases not matched to a gene: 9. This CDR3 region has 16 residues. Germline assignment: CDR1 MNHEY and CDR2 SMNVEV (reference sequence). The CDR3 region has the DNA TGTGCCAGCAGTTTAGGGTCGGGACAGGGACTTTACGAGCAGTACTTC. Its protein product is CASSLGSGQGLYEQYF.